A selection of T cell receptor beta chains follows, all from one sample in a study of a mutant IDH1 vaccine in newly diagnosed glioma. Repertoires were generated with immunoSEQ multiplex PCR, while TCRdb's copy carries only in-frame clones and drops some. The data contain around 30,000 clones, around 80% of them singletons. Their target antigens are unknown. Sequencing used PBMCs, obtained from a glioma patient whose treatment included an IDH1 peptide vaccine. All receptors derive from a woman under 30 with glioma. Both conserved end residues are part of each CDR3. The D gene is left open where the match is weak. Clone size is given for some rows only: seen once, a few or many times, or a class if the clone is expanded.

-	few	TRBJ1-5	TRBV6-5	TGTGCCAGCAGTTCGAGCCGTAATCAGCCCCAGCATTTT	CASSSSRNQPQHF
TRBD1	-	TRBJ2-3	TRBV11-3	TGTGCCAGCAGCCAGCCTGGGACAGGGGCAGATACGCAGTATTTT	CASSQPGTGADTQYF
-	-	TRBJ2-2	TRBV5-8	TGTGCCAGCAGCTTGGCCTGGGGGTTTAACACCGGGGAGCTGTTTTTT	CASSLAWGFNTGELFF
-	-	TRBJ2-7	TRBV4-1	TGCGCCAGCAGCCAAGATCCGGGACCCAGCTACGAGCAGTACTTC	CASSQDPGPSYEQYF
-	-	TRBJ2-2	TRBV5-1	TGCGCCAGCAGCTTTAACACCGGGGAGCTGTTTTTT	CASSFNTGELFF
-	few	TRBJ1-5	TRBV13	TGTGCCAGCAGCTTCAGCAATCAGCCCCAGCATTTT	CASSFSNQPQHF
-	few	TRBJ1-5	TRBV10-1	TGCGCCAGCCTTAACAGCTACAATCAGCCCCAGCATTTT	CASLNSYNQPQHF
-	few	TRBJ1-1	TRBV5-4	TGTGCCAGCAGCCGGAAAGGGGGGGACACTGAAGCTTTCTTT	CASSRKGGDTEAFF
-	-	TRBJ2-1	TRBV14	TGTGCCAGCAGCCATGAGGGCAAGCCGTACAATGAGCAGTTCTTC	CASSHEGKPYNEQFF
-	-	TRBJ2-7	TRBV9	TGTGCCAGCTTTTACAGGGTCCCCCTTATCCACGAGCAGTACTTC	CASFYRVPLIHEQYF
TRBD1	-	TRBJ1-6	TRBV4-1	TGCGCCAGCAGCCAAGACCTTCGACAGGGGGTTGATTCACCCCTCCACTTT	CASSQDLRQGVDSPLHF
-	-	TRBJ1-5	TRBV6-1	TGTGCCAGCAGTTTCAACTATGGTCAGCCCCAGCATTTT	CASSFNYGQPQHF
-	-	TRBJ1-4	TRBV19	TGTGCCAGTAGGGGCGACGGGACTGAGGAGGAAAAACTGTTTTTT	CASRGDGTEEEKLFF
TRBD1	-	TRBJ2-2	TRBV9	TGTGCCAGCAGCCCCCGGACAGGGGGGTATGAGGACACCGGGGAGCTGTTTTTT	CASSPRTGGYEDTGELFF
TRBD1	-	TRBJ2-1	TRBV2	TGTGCCAGCAGTTCCAGGGGGTCTAACAATGAGCAGTTCTTC	CASSSRGSNNEQFF
TRBD2	-	TRBJ2-5	TRBV2	TGTGCCAGCAGGACTAGCCCAGAGACCCAGTACTTC	CASRTSPETQYF
TRBD1	-	TRBJ2-2	TRBV2	TGTGCCAGCATGGTGCTAAGCGACAGGGGGAACACCGGGGAGCTGTTTTTT	CASMVLSDRGNTGELFF
TRBD2	-	TRBJ2-5	TRBV5-1	TGCGCCAGCACCGGGACTAGCGAGACCCAGTACTTC	CASTGTSETQYF
TRBD2	-	TRBJ2-7	TRBV9	TGTGCCAGCAGCGGGACTAGCGGGAGTTTCGAGCAGTACTTC	CASSGTSGSFEQYF
-	-	TRBJ2-3	TRBV30	TGTGCCCTCGGCTGGGGGATCGAAGATACGCAGTATTTT	CALGWGIEDTQYF
-	few	TRBJ1-1	TRBV12-1	TGTGCCAGCAGCCTGGCGAGGGGGGAATGTACTGAAGCTTTCTTT	CASSLARGECTEAFF
TRBD2	-	TRBJ2-7	TRBV28	TGTGCCAGCCGGGGGACTAGCGGGGGTAAAAACGCCTACGAGCAGTACTTC	CASRGTSGGKNAYEQYF
-	-	TRBJ1-1	TRBV30	TGTGCCTGGTCATCAGGGCTGGGGACTGAAGCTTTCTTT	CAWSSGLGTEAFF
-	-	TRBJ1-2	TRBV7-2	TGTGCCAGCAGCTTATTTCTCGCTCTCCACTATGGCTACACCTTC	CASSLFLALHYGYTF
-	-	TRBJ1-5	TRBV7-8	TGTGCCAGCAGCTTAGCGATAGGGTCTCACAATCAGCCCCAGCATTTT	CASSLAIGSHNQPQHF
TRBD1	-	TRBJ1-1	TRBV19	TGTGCCAGCCTAGGGACAGCCAGTCTGAACACTGAAGCTTTCTTT	CASLGTASLNTEAFF
-	-	TRBJ2-1	TRBV4-3	TGCGCCAGCAGCCAGACGGACGCTCACAATGAGCAGTTCTTC	CASSQTDAHNEQFF
-	once	TRBJ2-4	TRBV5-6	TGTGCCAGCAGCCCCCAGGGATTCCTAGCCAAAAACATTCAGTACTTC	CASSPQGFLAKNIQYF
-	-	TRBJ2-4	TRBV5-1	TGCGCCAGCAGCACACAGTGGGAAGCCAAAAACATTCAGTACTTC	CASSTQWEAKNIQYF
-	-	TRBJ2-7	TRBV30	TGTGCCTGGGGGGACGGTGAGCAGTACTTC	CAWGDGEQYF
-	-	TRBJ2-5	TRBV7-2	TGTGCCAGCAGCTTGGGTGGACAGAAAGAGACCCAGTACTTC	CASSLGGQKETQYF
-	-	TRBJ2-7	TRBV2	TGTGCCAGCAGCCCCCGGACAGCAAGCTACGAGCAGTACTTC	CASSPRTASYEQYF
TRBD1	-	TRBJ2-2	TRBV19	TGTGCCACTAACCCCGGACAGGTGTCCGGGGAGCTGTTTTTT	CATNPGQVSGELFF
TRBD1	-	TRBJ1-2	TRBV2	TGTGCCAGCAGTCTGGACAGGGGGGACTATGGCTACACCTTC	CASSLDRGDYGYTF
-	-	TRBJ1-1	TRBV5-1	TGCGCCAGCAGCTTGTACGTCGGGGTTGAAGCTTTCTTT	CASSLYVGVEAFF
TRBD2	-	TRBJ2-7	TRBV9	TGTGCCAGCAGCTCTCCCGAGACTAGCCCGGGGCTCTACGAGCAGTACTTC	CASSSPETSPGLYEQYF
TRBD2	-	TRBJ2-1	TRBV10-3	TGTGCCATCAGAGCTAGCGGGAGGGATTCCTACAATGAGCAGTTCTTC	CAIRASGRDSYNEQFF
TRBD2	-	TRBJ2-3	TRBV7-9	TGTGCCAGCAGCTTAGTTGCCAGCGGGAGTGGAGATACGCAGTATTTT	CASSLVASGSGDTQYF
TRBD1	few	TRBJ1-1	TRBV29-1	TGCAGCGTTGCCTCAGGGGGCCCCACTGAAGCTTTCTTT	CSVASGGPTEAFF
-	-	TRBJ2-3	TRBV4-2	TGTGCCAGCAGCCGGGACCTAGGGTCAGCAGATACGCAGTATTTT	CASSRDLGSADTQYF
-	-	TRBJ2-7	TRBV2	TGTGCCAGCGGGCGTGAAAACTCCTACGAGCAGTACTTC	CASGRENSYEQYF
TRBD1	-	TRBJ2-7	TRBV7-2	TGTGCCAGCAGCTTAATGGGACAGGTCCTCTACGAGCAGTACTTC	CASSLMGQVLYEQYF
TRBD2	-	TRBJ2-3	TRBV7-9	TGTGCCAGCAGCTTAGATTCGCTAGCGGAAAACACAGATACGCAGTATTTT	CASSLDSLAENTDTQYF
-	once	TRBJ2-7	TRBV6-6	TGTGCCAGCAGCGCCAACTACGAGCAGTACTTC	CASSANYEQYF
-	few	TRBJ1-4	TRBV7-9	TGTGCCAGCAGCTTAGACAGCAGGGCTAATGAAAAACTGTTTTTT	CASSLDSRANEKLFF
-	-	TRBJ1-1	TRBV16	TGTGCCAGCTGCCTCGGTAAGGGGTACACTGAAGCTTTCTTT	CASCLGKGYTEAFF
-	-	TRBJ2-7	TRBV6-6	TGTGCCAGCAGTTACTCCAGGGGCAACGCCTACGAGCAGTACTTC	CASSYSRGNAYEQYF
-	-	TRBJ1-1	TRBV6-4	TGTGCCAGCAGTGAGGACAGAATGAACACTGAAGCTTTCTTT	CASSEDRMNTEAFF
-	once	TRBJ2-7	TRBV6-4	TGTGCCAGCAGTGCCGCGCCCGAGGGCTACGAGCAGTACTTC	CASSAAPEGYEQYF
TRBD1	-	TRBJ2-6	TRBV7-2	TGTGCCAGCAGCTTAGAGAGACAGGGAGAATACTCTGGGGCCAACGTCCTGACTTTC	CASSLERQGEYSGANVLTF
-	-	TRBJ2-1	TRBV10-3	TGTGCCAGCCGTATTGATTGGTGGAATGAGCAGTTCTTC	CASRIDWWNEQFF
-	-	TRBJ2-7	TRBV4-3	TGCGCCAGCAGCCCGGTCGGGACGGATTCCGAGCAGTACTTC	CASSPVGTDSEQYF
-	-	TRBJ2-2	TRBV7-2	TGTGCCAGCAGCGGACTGATCACCGGGGAGCTGTTTTTT	CASSGLITGELFF
-	-	TRBJ1-5	TRBV6-1	TGTGCCAGCAGTGCCCGGGCCGGTAATCAGCCCCAGCATTTT	CASSARAGNQPQHF
TRBD1	-	TRBJ1-4	TRBV6-5	TGTGCCAGCAGCAGGGGACAGGGAGGAAAACTGTTTTTT	CASSRGQGGKLFF